This T cell receptor beta chain was recovered during a study of shared clonotypes between healthy human individuals. Overall study context: Plates per donor: three CD4 naive, three CD4 memory, two CD8 naive, one CD8 memory.

The method was immunoSEQ multiplex PCR; TCRdb's version includes in-frame clones alone and lacks a portion of them. The top ten clones hold approximately 0.44% of a sample with roughly 1,500,000 clones, under 99% of them seen once. The study enrolled healthy HIV-negative adults without recent acute infections or vaccinations as donors. Naive CD4+ cells were CD45RA-selected; the remaining cells were memory. CDR3 length: 11 residues. The germline V gene encodes CDR1 ENHRY and CDR2 SYGVKD. Trimming at V came to 4 bases and at J to 14 bases, leaving 3 bases not matched to a gene. The receptor was isolated from a man younger than 45 in good health. V gene TRBV10-3 combines with J gene TRBJ2-3; 10 bases align to TRBD1. Sequencing was done on a sample of naive CD4+ T cells sorted from blood. Indicated subset: CD45RA+ positively selected. CDR3 coding DNA: TGTGCCATCAGTGGACAGGGGGCGTCGTATTTT. Its translation: CAISGQGASYF.